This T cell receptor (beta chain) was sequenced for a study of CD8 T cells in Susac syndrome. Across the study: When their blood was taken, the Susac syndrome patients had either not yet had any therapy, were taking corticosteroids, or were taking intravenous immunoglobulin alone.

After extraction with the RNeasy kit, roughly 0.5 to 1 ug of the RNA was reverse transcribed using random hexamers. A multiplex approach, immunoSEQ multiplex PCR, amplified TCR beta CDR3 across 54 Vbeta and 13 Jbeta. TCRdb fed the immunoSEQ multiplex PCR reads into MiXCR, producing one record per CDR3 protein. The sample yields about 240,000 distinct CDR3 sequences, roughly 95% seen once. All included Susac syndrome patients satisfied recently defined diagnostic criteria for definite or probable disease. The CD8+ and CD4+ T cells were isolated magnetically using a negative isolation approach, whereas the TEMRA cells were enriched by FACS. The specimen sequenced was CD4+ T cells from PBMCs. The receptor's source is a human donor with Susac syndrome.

CDR3 sequence reads: CASSSASGLYNEQFF. CDR3 nucleotides: TGTGCCAGCAGCTCGGCCTCGGGCCTCTACAATGAGCAGTTCTTC. The chain uses TRBV7-3 and TRBJ2-1; D remains ambiguous. The V and J ends lost 4 bases and 3 bases respectively, with 13 bases between them. The germline CDR1 and CDR2 sequences are SGHTA and FQGTGA. The CDR3 has 15 residues.